Following are 10 T cell receptor beta chains from one sample sequenced in a study of early T cells in non-severe SARS-CoV-2 infection. A single record per CDR3 protein comes from TCRdb applying MiXCR to the 5' RACE reads. The table lists 25,000 to 35,000 distinct CDR3 sequences, over 6.5% of them singletons. The sequenced sample was whole blood. The receptors originated from an adult who was a healthcare worker with PCR-confirmed SARS-CoV-2 infection or an uninfected control (not recorded which).

This clonotype was recorded at least ten times. This sequence joins TRBV28 and TRBJ1-6, with D perhaps TRBD1 (6 bases). From germline, CDR1 is MDHEN and CDR2 SYDVKM. The CDR3 consists of 14 residues. Deletions cut 11 bases from V and 4 bases from J, with 15 bases between. In DNA form, the CDR3 reads TGTGCCTCCTCGCCAGGGGCTTATAATTCACCCCTCCACTTT. Its protein product is CASSPGAYNSPLHF.

In this sample, this clonotype turned up a few times. The chain couples TRBV6-6 to TRBJ2-7; 8 positions match TRBD2. Trimming cost V 2 bases and J 3 bases; bases outside gene matches: 3. The CDR3 is 14 amino acids. Per germline, CDR1 MNHNY and CDR2 SVGAGI (reference sequence). In nucleotides, the CDR3 is TGTGCCAGCAGTTACCCTGCGGGAGGCTACGAGCAGTACTTC. Encoded protein: CASSYPAGGYEQYF.

The sample holds many counts of this clonotype. The rearrangement links TRBV5-1 to TRBJ1-3; D gene ambiguous. Germline V gene data show CDR1 as SGHRS and CDR2 as YFSETQ. CDR3 length equals 16 residues. V gave up 2 bases and J gave up 0 bases, with 12 bases separating them. The CDR3 DNA reads TGCGCCAGCAGCTTCTCGCCCGGCGACTCTGGAAACACCATATATTTT. This encodes CASSFSPGDSGNTIYF.

This clonotype was detected ten times or more. The chain uses TRBV13 and TRBJ2-7, with 9 bases matching TRBD2. The CDR3 consists of 19 residues. Germline V gene lookup returns CDR1 PRHDT and CDR2 FYEKMQ (reference sequence). Trimming at V came to 5 bases and at J to 2 bases, leaving 19 bases not matched to a gene. The CDR3 DNA sequence: TGTGCCAGCAGCGCCCGACTAGCGGAGGGAGGGTTACTACCCTACGAGCAGTACTTC. This codes for CASSARLAEGGLLPYEQYF.

V and J are TRBV11-2 and TRBJ2-3; 7 bases are shared with TRBD1. There are 12 residues in the CDR3. Germline loops: CDR1 SGHAT, CDR2 FQNNGV. V trimming: 1 base; J trimming: 12 bases; junction bases outside the gene matches: 4. The CDR3 nucleotides read TGTGCCAGCAGCTTAGGACAGGGTGGCCAGTATTTT. It encodes CASSLGQGGQYF. Supplemented by reference TRBV11-2 and TRBJ2-3, the full variable domain reads EAGVAQSPRYKIIEKRQSVAFWCNPISGHATLYWYQQILGQGPKLLIQFQNNGVVDDSQLPKDRFSAERLKGVDSTLKIQPAKLEDSAVYLCASSLGQGGQYFGPGTRLTVL.

This clonotype appeared many times. CDR3: CASSSNPLSTDTQYF. The DNA of the CDR3 is TGTGCCAGCAGTTCAAACCCGCTTTCTACAGATACGCAGTATTTT. The V call is TRBV27, the J call TRBJ2-3; D is undetermined. Trimming shortened V by 4 bases and J by 3 bases, and 14 bases separated the two germline ends. CDR3 size: 15 residues. The germline CDR1 and CDR2 sequences are MNHEY and SMNVEV (reference sequence).

At least ten counts were recorded for this clonotype. The V and J genes are TRBV7-6 and TRBJ2-4, with 9 bases lining up with TRBD2. Germline-derived CDR1 and CDR2 are SGHVS and FNYEAQ. The CDR3 is 16 residues long. V dropped 4 bases and J dropped 0; count of bases not matched to a gene: 4. CDR3 residues: CASSSGLAVAKNIQYF. CDR3 DNA: TGTGCCAGCAGCTCGGGACTAGCCGTAGCCAAAAACATTCAGTACTTC.

Comments on this clonotype: A clone one base away is much larger, so this may be a read error. The chain recombines TRBV28 with TRBJ1-5; 12 bases align to TRBD1. Germline values: CDR1 MDHEN, CDR2 SYDVKM. The CDR3 is made up of 16 amino acids. The trim removed 0 bases at V and 5 bases at J, leaving 2 bases unmatched. The DNA of the CDR3 is TGTGCCAGCAGTTTATGGGGGACAGGGGGCTATCAGCCCCAGCATTTT. As protein: CASSLWGTGGYQPQHF. The full variable domain, with the rest looked up from reference TRBV28 and TRBJ1-5, is DVKVTQSSRYLVKRTGEKVFLECVQDMDHENMFWYRQDPGLGLRLIYFSYDVKMKEKGDIPEGYSVSREKKERFSLILESASTNQTSMYLCASSLWGTGGYQPQHFGDGTRLSIL.

Ten or more counts support this clonotype. The chain has TRBV29-1 and TRBJ2-6, with D possibly called TRBD1 or TRBD2 (5 bases each). This CDR3 comprises 15 residues. Germline CDR1 and CDR2: SQVTM and ANQGSEA. V lost 2 bases to trimming and J lost 4 bases, with 12 bases between them. CDR3 residues: CSVESTGTGANVLTF. In DNA, the CDR3 is TGCAGCGTTGAATCTACGGGGACCGGGGCCAACGTCCTGACTTTC.

By share, this clonotype ranks as medium-sized. V and J are TRBV7-2 and TRBJ2-1; possible D gene TRBD2, 6 bases. CDR1 SGHTA and CDR2 FQGNSA come from the germline V gene. CDR3 length: 14 residues. Between the trimmed V and J ends, which lost 1 base and 6 bases, there was a span of 10 bases. The CDR3 reads CASSLGLAFNEQFF. DNA of the CDR3: TGTGCCAGCAGCTTAGGCCTAGCGTTCAATGAGCAGTTCTTC.